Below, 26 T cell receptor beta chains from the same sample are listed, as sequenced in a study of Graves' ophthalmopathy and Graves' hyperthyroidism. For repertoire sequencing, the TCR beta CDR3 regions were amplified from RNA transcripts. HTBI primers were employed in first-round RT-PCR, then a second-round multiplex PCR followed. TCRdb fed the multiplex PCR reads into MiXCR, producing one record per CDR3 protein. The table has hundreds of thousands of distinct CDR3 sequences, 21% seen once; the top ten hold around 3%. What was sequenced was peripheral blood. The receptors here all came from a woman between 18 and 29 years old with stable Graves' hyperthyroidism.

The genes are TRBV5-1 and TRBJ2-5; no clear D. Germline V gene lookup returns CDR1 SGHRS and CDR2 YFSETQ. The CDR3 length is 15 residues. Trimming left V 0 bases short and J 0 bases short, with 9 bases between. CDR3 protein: CASSLEPLNQETQYF. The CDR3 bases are TGCGCCAGCAGCTTGGAACCACTAAACCAAGAGACCCAGTACTTC. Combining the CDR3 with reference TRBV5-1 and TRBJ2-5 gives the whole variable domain KAGVTQTPRYLIKTRGQQVTLSCSPISGHRSVSWYQQTPGQGLQFLFEYFSETQRNKGNFPGRFSGRQFSNSRSEMNVSTLELGDSALYLCASSLEPLNQETQYFGPGTRLLVL.

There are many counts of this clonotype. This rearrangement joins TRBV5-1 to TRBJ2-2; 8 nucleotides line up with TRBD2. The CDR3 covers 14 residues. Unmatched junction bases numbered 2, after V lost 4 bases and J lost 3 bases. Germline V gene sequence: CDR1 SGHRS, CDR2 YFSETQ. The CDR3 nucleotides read TGCGCCAGCAGCCAACTAGCGGACACCGGGGAGCTGTTTTTT. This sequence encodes CASSQLADTGELFF.

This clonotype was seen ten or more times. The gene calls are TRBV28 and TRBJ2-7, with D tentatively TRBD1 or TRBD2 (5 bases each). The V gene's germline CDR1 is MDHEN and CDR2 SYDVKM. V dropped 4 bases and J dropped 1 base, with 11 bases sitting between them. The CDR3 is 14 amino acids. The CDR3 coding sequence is TGTGCCAGCAGTTCCGGGACGCGGTCCTACGAGCAGTACTTC. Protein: CASSSGTRSYEQYF. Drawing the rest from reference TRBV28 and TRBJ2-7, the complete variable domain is DVKVTQSSRYLVKRTGEKVFLECVQDMDHENMFWYRQDPGLGLRLIYFSYDVKMKEKGDIPEGYSVSREKKERFSLILESASTNQTSMYLCASSSGTRSYEQYFGPGTRLTVT.

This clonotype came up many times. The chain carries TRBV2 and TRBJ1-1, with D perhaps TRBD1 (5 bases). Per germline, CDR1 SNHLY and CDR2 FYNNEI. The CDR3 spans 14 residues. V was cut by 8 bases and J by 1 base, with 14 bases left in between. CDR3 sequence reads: CASGGRLWNTEAFF. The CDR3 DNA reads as TGTGCCAGCGGGGGACGACTGTGGAACACTGAAGCTTTCTTT.

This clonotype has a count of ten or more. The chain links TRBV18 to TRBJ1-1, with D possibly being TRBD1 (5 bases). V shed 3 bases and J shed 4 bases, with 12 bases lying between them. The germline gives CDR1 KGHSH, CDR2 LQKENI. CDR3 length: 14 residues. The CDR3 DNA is TGTGCCAGCTCACCGACGACAGCAAGCACTGAAGCTTTCTTT. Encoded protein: CASSPTTASTEAFF.

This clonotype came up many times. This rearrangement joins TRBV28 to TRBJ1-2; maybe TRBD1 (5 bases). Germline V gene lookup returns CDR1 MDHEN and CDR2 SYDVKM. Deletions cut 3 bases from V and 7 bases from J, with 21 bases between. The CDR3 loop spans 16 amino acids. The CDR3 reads CASSLGGGGDLAGYTF. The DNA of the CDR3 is TGTGCCAGCAGTTTGGGAGGAGGAGGGGATTTGGCTGGCTACACCTTC.

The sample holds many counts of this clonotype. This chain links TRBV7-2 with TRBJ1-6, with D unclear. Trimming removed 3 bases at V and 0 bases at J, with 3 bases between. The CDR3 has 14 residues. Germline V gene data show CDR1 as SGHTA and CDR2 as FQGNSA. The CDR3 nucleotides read TGTGCCAGCAGCTTTACCTCCTATAATTCACCCCTCCACTTT. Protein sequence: CASSFTSYNSPLHF.

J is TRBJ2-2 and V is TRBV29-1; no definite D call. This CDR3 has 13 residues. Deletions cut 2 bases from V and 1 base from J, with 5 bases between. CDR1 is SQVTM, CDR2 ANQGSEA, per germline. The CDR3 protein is CSVERKNTGELFF. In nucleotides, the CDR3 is TGCAGCGTTGAACGGAAGAACACCGGGGAGCTGTTTTTT.

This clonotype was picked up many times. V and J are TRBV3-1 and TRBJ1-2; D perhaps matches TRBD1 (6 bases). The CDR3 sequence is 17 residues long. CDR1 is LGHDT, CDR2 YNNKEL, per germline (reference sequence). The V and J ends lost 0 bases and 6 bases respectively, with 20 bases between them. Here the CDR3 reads CASSQDPLAWGADGYTF. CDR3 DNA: TGTGCCAGCAGCCAAGATCCCCTGGCTTGGGGGGCGGATGGCTACACCTTC. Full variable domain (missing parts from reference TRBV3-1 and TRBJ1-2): DTAVSQTPKYLVTQMGNDKSIKCEQNLGHDTMYWYKQDSKKFLKIMFSYNNKELIINETVPNRFSPKSPDKAHLNLHINSLELGDSAVYFCASSQDPLAWGADGYTFGSGTRLTVV.

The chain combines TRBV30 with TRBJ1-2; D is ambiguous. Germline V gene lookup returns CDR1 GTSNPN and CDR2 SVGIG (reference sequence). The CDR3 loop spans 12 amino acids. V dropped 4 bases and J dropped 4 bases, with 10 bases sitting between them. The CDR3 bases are TGTGCCTGGAACGCGCTAGGCTATGGCTACACCTTC. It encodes CAWNALGYGYTF.

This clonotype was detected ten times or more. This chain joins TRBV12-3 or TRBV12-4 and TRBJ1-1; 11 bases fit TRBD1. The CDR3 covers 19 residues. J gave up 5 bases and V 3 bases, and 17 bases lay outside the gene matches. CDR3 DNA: TGTGCCAGCAGTTTCGCCTCCCGGGACAGGGGGGCAAGGAAAACTGAAGCTTTCTTT. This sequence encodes CASSFASRDRGARKTEAFF.

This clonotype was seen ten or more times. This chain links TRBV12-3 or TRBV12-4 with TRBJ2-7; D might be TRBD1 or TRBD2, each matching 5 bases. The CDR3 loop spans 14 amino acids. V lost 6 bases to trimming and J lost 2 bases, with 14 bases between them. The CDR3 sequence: CASRNRDGPYEQYF. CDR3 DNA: TGTGCCAGCAGAAATAGGGACGGCCCCTACGAGCAGTACTTC.

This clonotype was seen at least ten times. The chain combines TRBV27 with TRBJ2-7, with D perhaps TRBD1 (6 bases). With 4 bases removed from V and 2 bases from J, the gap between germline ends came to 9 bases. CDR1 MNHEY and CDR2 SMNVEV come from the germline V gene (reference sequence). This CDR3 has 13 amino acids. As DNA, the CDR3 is TGTGCCAGCAGTTGGGGACAAGCCTACGAGCAGTACTTC. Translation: CASSWGQAYEQYF.

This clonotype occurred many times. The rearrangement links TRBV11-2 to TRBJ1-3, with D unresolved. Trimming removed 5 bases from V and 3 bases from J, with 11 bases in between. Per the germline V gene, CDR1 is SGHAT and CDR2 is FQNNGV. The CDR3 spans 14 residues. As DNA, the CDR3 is TGTGCCAGCAGCACGCCCCGGGATGGAAACACCATATATTTT. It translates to CASSTPRDGNTIYF.

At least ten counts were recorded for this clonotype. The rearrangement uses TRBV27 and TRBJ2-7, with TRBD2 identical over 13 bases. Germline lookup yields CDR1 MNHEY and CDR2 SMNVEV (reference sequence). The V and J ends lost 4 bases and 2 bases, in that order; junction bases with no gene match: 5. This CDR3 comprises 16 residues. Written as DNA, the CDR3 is TGTGCCAGCAGTTCCAAGGGACTAGCGGGACCCTACGAGCAGTACTTC. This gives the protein CASSSKGLAGPYEQYF.

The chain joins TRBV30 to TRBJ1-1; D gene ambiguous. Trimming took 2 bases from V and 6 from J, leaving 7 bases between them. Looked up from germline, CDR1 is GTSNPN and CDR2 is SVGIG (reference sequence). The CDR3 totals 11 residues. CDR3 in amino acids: CAWSTAAEAFF. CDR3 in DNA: TGTGCCTGGAGTACAGCAGCTGAAGCTTTCTTT.

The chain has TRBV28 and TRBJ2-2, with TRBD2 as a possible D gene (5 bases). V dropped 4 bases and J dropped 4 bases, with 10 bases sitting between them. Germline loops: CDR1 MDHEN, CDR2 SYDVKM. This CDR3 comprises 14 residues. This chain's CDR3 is CASSSAGGTGELFF. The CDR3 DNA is TGTGCCAGCAGTTCCGCGGGTGGCACCGGGGAGCTGTTTTTT.

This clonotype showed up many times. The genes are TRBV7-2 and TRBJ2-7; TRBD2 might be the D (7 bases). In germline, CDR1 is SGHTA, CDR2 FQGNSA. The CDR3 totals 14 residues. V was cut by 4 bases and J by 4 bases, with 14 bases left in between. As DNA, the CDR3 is TGTGCCAGCAGCTGGACTAGAGGGGGGTACGAGCAGTACTTC. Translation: CASSWTRGGYEQYF.

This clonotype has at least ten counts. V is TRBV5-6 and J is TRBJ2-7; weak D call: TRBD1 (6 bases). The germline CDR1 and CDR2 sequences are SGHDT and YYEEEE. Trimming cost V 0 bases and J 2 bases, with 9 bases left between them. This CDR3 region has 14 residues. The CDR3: CASSLVTGPYEQYF. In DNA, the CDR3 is TGTGCCAGCAGCTTGGTTACAGGGCCCTACGAGCAGTACTTC.

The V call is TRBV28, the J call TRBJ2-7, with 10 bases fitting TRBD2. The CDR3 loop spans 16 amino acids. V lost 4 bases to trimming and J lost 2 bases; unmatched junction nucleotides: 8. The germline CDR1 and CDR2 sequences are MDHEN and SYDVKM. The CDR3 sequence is CASSSPGLAKAYEQYF. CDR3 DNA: TGTGCCAGCAGTTCCCCGGGACTAGCGAAAGCCTACGAGCAGTACTTC.

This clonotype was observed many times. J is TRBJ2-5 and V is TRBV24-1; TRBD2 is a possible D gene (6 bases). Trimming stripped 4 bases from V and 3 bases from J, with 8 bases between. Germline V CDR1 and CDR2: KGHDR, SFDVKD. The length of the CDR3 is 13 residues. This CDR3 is CATSEEGEETQYF. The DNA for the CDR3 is TGTGCCACCAGTGAGGAGGGCGAAGAGACCCAGTACTTC.

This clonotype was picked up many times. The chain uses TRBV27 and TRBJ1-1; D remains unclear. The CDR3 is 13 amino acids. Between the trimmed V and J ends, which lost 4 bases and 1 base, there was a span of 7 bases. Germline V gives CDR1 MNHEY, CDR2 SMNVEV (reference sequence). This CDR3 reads CASSSWGNTEAFF. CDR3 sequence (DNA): TGTGCCAGCAGTTCCTGGGGGAACACTGAAGCTTTCTTT.

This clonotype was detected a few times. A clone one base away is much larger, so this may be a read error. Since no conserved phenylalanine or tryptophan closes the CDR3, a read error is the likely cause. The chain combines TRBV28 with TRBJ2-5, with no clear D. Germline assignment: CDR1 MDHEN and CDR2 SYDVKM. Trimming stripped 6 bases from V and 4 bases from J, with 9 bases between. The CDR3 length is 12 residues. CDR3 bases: TGTGCCAGCAGCCCTGGCGGAGAGACCCAGTACCTC. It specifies CASSPGGETQYL.

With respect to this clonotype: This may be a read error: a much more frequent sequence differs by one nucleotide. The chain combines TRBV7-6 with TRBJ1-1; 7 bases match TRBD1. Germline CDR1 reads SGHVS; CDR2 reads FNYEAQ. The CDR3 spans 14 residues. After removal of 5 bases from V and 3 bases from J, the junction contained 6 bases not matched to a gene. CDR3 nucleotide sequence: TGTGCCAGCAGCGTTAGGGGGCGGTACACTGAAGCTTTCTTT. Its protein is CASSVRGRYTEAFF.

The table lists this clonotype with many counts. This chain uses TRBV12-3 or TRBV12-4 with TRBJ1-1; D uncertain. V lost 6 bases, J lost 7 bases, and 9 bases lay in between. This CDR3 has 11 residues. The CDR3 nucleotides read TGTGCCAGCAGCGGACCGGGTGAAGCTTTCTTT. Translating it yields CASSGPGEAFF.

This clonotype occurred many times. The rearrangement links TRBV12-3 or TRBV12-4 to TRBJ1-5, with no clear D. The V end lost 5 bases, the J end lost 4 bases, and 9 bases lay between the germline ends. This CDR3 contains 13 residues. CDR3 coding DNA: TGTGCCAGCAGTCATCTAGCGAATCAGCCCCAGCATTTT. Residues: CASSHLANQPQHF.